The present T cell receptor (beta chain) was sequenced within a study of T cells in Graves' hyperthyroidism and ophthalmopathy. Study-level points and caveats: Through a model of 13 V-J features, ophthalmopathy was separated from stable hyperthyroidism. Blood also held most thyroid clonotypes expanded beyond 0.001.

The CDR3 has 12 amino acids. Per the germline V gene, CDR1 is SQVTM and CDR2 is ANQGSEA. V trimming: 3 bases; J trimming: 7 bases; junction bases outside the gene matches: 5. RNA transcripts gave rise to amplified TCR beta CDR3 regions. A first-round RT-PCR of the TCR CDR3 used the HTBI primer set. TCRdb itself ran the multiplex PCR reads through MiXCR, one entry per CDR3 protein. The table records over 500,000 distinct CDR3 sequences, around 43% of them present only once. This clonotype was observed once. Its target is unknown. The sequence derives from an adult woman with Graves' disease, either hyperthyroidism or ophthalmopathy (not recorded which). The V and J genes are TRBV29-1 and TRBJ2-5, with TRBD1 matching over 7 bases. The sample consisted of peripheral blood or thyroid tissue (not recorded which). The DNA of the CDR3 is TGCAGCGTTGATGGGGCAGGGGGGACCCAGTACTTC. This sequence encodes CSVDGAGGTQYF.